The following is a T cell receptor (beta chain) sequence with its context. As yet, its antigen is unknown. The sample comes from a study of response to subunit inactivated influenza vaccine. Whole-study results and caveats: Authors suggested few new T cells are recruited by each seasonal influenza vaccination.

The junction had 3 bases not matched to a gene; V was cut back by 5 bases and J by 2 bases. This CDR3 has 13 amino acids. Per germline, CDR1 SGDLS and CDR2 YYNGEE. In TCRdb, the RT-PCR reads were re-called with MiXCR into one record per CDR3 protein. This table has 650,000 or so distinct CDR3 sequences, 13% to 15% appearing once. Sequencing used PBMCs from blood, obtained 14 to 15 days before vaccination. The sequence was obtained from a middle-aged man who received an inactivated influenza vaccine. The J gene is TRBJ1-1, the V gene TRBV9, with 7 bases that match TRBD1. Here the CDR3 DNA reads TGTGCCAGCAGACAGGGGCCCAACACTGAAGCTTTCTTT. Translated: CASRQGPNTEAFF.